The 32 T cell receptor beta chains reported below all come from one sample, sequenced in a study of beta chain features in type 1 diabetes. Study-wide results and caveats: Shorter TCRB CDR3s, moderately but significantly so, marked every one of the four CD4+ subsets in Type 1 diabetes patients.

The sequenced template was cDNA made from the entire isolated RNA. The method was immunoSEQ multiplex PCR; TCRdb's version includes in-frame clones alone and lacks a portion of them. The repertoire holds 300,000 to 350,000 clones, with around 8.5% as singletons. These TCRs are of unknown antigen specificity. Sequenced: central memory CD4+ T cells from blood. The origin of the receptors is a man between 25 and 39 years old with type 1 diabetes.

Many counts were recorded for this clone. The rearrangement links TRBV5-1 to TRBJ2-2; D may be TRBD1 (6 bases). CDR1 SGHRS and CDR2 YFSETQ come from the germline V gene. The CDR3 is 16 residues long. V was shortened by 4 bases and J by 2 bases, with 15 bases between the two germline ends. The CDR3 protein is CASSQQGTHNTGELFF. CDR3 nucleotides: TGCGCCAGCAGCCAACAGGGCACCCATAACACCGGGGAGCTGTTTTTT.

This clone was picked up a small number of times. The chain has TRBV28 and TRBJ1-2, with D possibly matching TRBD1 (6 bases). The CDR3 extends over 15 amino acids. The germline V and J ends were trimmed by 6 bases and 0 bases, with 14 bases remaining between them. The germline CDR1 and CDR2 sequences are MDHEN and SYDVKM. CDR3 DNA: TGTGCCAGCAGAGAAGGACAGCTTTCTAACTATGGCTACACCTTC. Translating gives CASREGQLSNYGYTF.

At least ten counts were recorded for this clone. This chain uses TRBV5-4 with TRBJ1-5; D uncertain. The CDR3 is made up of 16 amino acids. V was shortened by 3 bases and J by 0 bases, with 13 bases between the two germline ends. Germline loops: CDR1 SGHNT, CDR2 YYREEE (reference sequence). Here the CDR3 DNA reads TGTGCCAGCAGCTCCGAGCAGGTATTTAGCAATCAGCCCCAGCATTTT. Protein sequence: CASSSEQVFSNQPQHF.

This clone occurred a few times. The DNA for the CDR3 is TGTGCCAGCAGTTTCTATCAGGGGGATGGCTACACCTTC. Encoded protein: CASSFYQGDGYTF. The chain has TRBV6-5 and TRBJ1-2; 7 bases map to TRBD1. The CDR3 extends over 13 amino acids. CDR1 MNHEY and CDR2 SVGAGI come from the germline V gene. V gave up 4 bases and J gave up 6 bases; unmatched junction bases: 5.

The sample holds many counts of this clone. The chain links TRBV9 to TRBJ1-4; D is undetermined. Trimming took 0 bases from V and 5 from J, leaving 8 bases between them. The CDR3 runs 14 residues. Per germline, CDR1 SGDLS and CDR2 YYNGEE. Here the CDR3 DNA reads TGTGCCAGCAGCGTAGCTCCCAGGAATGAAAAACTGTTTTTT. Translation: CASSVAPRNEKLFF. Looking up the rest from reference TRBV9 and TRBJ1-4 gives the full variable domain: DSGVTQTPKHLITATGQRVTLRCSPRSGDLSVYWYQQSLDQGLQFLIQYYNGEERAKGNILERFSAQQFPDLHSELNLSSLELGDSALYFCASSVAPRNEKLFFGSGTQLSVL.

There are a few counts of this clone. This chain uses TRBV23-1 with TRBJ2-2; TRBD1 matches 9 bases. TRBV23-1 counts as an open reading frame of uncertain function. With V trimmed by 2 bases and J by 2 bases, 6 bases remained unmatched. The CDR3 extends over 17 amino acids. The CDR3 protein is CASSQAGTGKNTGELFF. The CDR3 nucleotides are TGCGCCAGCAGTCAAGCCGGGACAGGGAAAAACACCGGGGAGCTGTTTTTT.

About this clone: The junction shows a germline mismatch at one end, possibly a read error. This rearrangement joins TRBV10-3 to TRBJ2-5; TRBD2 might be the D (6 bases). Germline V gene data show CDR1 as ENHRY and CDR2 as SYGVKD. The length of the CDR3 is 14 residues. This chain's CDR3 is CASSARDSQGTQYF. The CDR3 DNA reads TGTGCCAGCAGTGCCCGGGACTCCCAGGGGACCCAGTACTTC.

This chain connects TRBV4-3 to TRBJ1-4; 9 bases fit TRBD1. CDR3 length: 16 residues. Trimming at V came to 3 bases and at J to 0 bases, leaving 2 bases not matched to a gene. Looked up from germline, CDR1 is LGHNA and CDR2 is YSLEER. The DNA of the CDR3 is TGCGCCAGCAGCCACCGGACAGGGGCAACTAATGAAAAACTGTTTTTT. Amino acids: CASSHRTGATNEKLFF.

This clone was counted a few times. This chain links TRBV11-2 with TRBJ2-4; D may be TRBD2 (6 bases). This CDR3 is built from 14 residues. Germline CDR1 SGHAT, CDR2 FQNNGV. V was cut by 2 bases and J by 9 bases, with 14 bases left in between. The CDR3 spells CASSLSTSTSIQYF. The DNA of the CDR3 is TGTGCCAGCAGCTTATCCACTAGCACTAGCATTCAGTACTTC.

The chain is built from TRBV4-3 and TRBJ1-3; D unclear. Germline V CDR1 and CDR2: LGHNA, YSLEER. There are 16 residues in the CDR3. V dropped 0 bases and J dropped 7 bases, with 16 bases sitting between them. The CDR3 spells CASSQDGNSLVNTIYF. CDR3 nucleotides: TGCGCCAGCAGCCAAGATGGGAACTCTCTTGTTAACACCATATATTTT.

This rearrangement joins TRBV11-2 to TRBJ1-5; D is perhaps TRBD1 (5 bases). CDR1 is SGHAT and CDR2 is FQNNGV in the germline V gene. The CDR3 has 13 residues. Trimming pared 1 base from V and 6 bases from J, leaving 7 bases between. The chain's CDR3 is CASSLGGGQPQHF. CDR3 nucleotide sequence: TGTGCCAGCAGCTTAGGGGGCGGTCAGCCCCAGCATTTT. The full variable domain, its missing parts supplied by reference TRBV11-2 and TRBJ1-5, is EAGVAQSPRYKIIEKRQSVAFWCNPISGHATLYWYQQILGQGPKLLIQFQNNGVVDDSQLPKDRFSAERLKGVDSTLKIQPAKLEDSAVYLCASSLGGGQPQHFGDGTRLSIL.

The gene calls are TRBV5-6 and TRBJ1-1; D gene ambiguous. Trimming shortened V by 3 bases and J by 7 bases, and 13 bases separated the two germline ends. This CDR3 contains 13 residues. Germline loops: CDR1 SGHDT, CDR2 YYEEEE. CDR3 DNA sequence: TGTGCCAGCAGCTCCCCGGGAGGGCTTGAAGCTTTCTTT. Translated, it gives CASSSPGGLEAFF.

This chain connects TRBV7-2 to TRBJ1-1; 10 nucleotides align to TRBD1. Germline values: CDR1 SGHTA, CDR2 FQGNSA. The length of the CDR3 is 15 residues. The junction had 4 bases not matched to a gene; V was cut back by 2 bases and J by 4 bases. As DNA, the CDR3 is TGTGCCAGCAGCTTATACGGACAGGGGGTCACTGAAGCTTTCTTT. This codes for CASSLYGQGVTEAFF. Full variable domain (missing parts from reference TRBV7-2 and TRBJ1-1): GAGVSQSPSNKVTEKGKDVELRCDPISGHTALYWYRQSLGQGLEFLIYFQGNSAPDKSGLPSDRFSAERTGGSVSTLTIQRTQQEDSAVYLCASSLYGQGVTEAFFGQGTRLTVV.

The chain recombines TRBV19 with TRBJ1-5; D not resolved. Trimming stripped 0 bases from V and 0 bases from J, with 15 bases between. Looked up from germline, CDR1 is LNHDA and CDR2 is SQIVND (reference sequence). The length of the CDR3 is 18 residues. The CDR3 DNA reads as TGTGCCAGTAGTATAGAGTCAGTTACCATCTATAGCAATCAGCCCCAGCATTTT. Encoded protein: CASSIESVTIYSNQPQHF.

The chain joins TRBV9 to TRBJ1-1; 7 bases agree with TRBD1. This CDR3 region has 14 residues. Germline V CDR1 and CDR2: SGDLS, YYNGEE. V lost 3 bases and J lost 7; bases outside the gene matches: 9. CDR3 loop: CASSATGWSGEAFF. The CDR3 DNA sequence: TGTGCCAGCAGCGCGACAGGGTGGTCTGGTGAAGCTTTCTTT.

This chain links TRBV2 with TRBJ2-7, with D unclear. The CDR3 is made up of 12 amino acids. Germline loops: CDR1 SNHLY, CDR2 FYNNEI. The CDR3 here is CAGTLSSYEQYF. As DNA, the CDR3 is TGTGCGGGAACCCTGAGCTCCTACGAGCAGTACTTC.

This clone has a handful of counts. The chain uses TRBV5-4 and TRBJ2-1, with D perhaps TRBD1 (6 bases). Germline CDR1 reads SGHNT; CDR2 reads YYREEE (reference sequence). The CDR3 length is 16 residues. Trimming cost V 4 bases and J 6 bases, with 20 bases left between them. The CDR3 reads CASSRRQVPNGNEQFF. CDR3 bases: TGTGCCAGCAGCCGGCGACAGGTGCCGAACGGCAATGAGCAGTTCTTC.

This clone was observed at least ten times. This chain connects TRBV10-3 to TRBJ1-3; D is unresolved. Trimming left V 10 bases short and J 0 bases short, with 10 bases between. Germline V lookup: CDR1 ENHRY, CDR2 SYGVKD. The CDR3 has 13 amino acids. CDR3 in amino acids: CASWAGSGNTIYF. The CDR3 DNA reads TGTGCCAGCTGGGCGGGCTCTGGAAACACCATATATTTT.

This rearrangement joins TRBV19 to TRBJ1-2; possibly TRBD1 for D (5 bases). The V end lost 7 bases, the J end lost 3 bases, and 15 bases lay between the germline ends. The germline CDR1 and CDR2 sequences are LNHDA and SQIVND (reference sequence). This CDR3 contains 14 residues. The CDR3 DNA is TGTGCCAGTACCGCCCCTGGAGGGGACTATGGCTACACCTTC. The encoded protein is CASTAPGGDYGYTF.

The chain recombines TRBV27 with TRBJ1-6; a possible D gene is TRBD1 (6 bases). Germline V lookup: CDR1 MNHEY, CDR2 SMNVEV (reference sequence). Trimming shortened V by 6 bases and J by 6 bases, and 12 bases separated the two germline ends. This CDR3 comprises 14 residues. CDR3 in DNA: TGTGCCAGCAGCCTCGACAGGATTAATTCACCCCTCCACTTT. As protein: CASSLDRINSPLHF.

A few counts support this clone. The CDR3 coding sequence is TGCGCCAGCAGCCAGCCCCCAGTCGGTGAGCAGTTCTTC. It translates to CASSQPPVGEQFF. The chain links TRBV10-2 to TRBJ2-1; D ambiguous. V was trimmed by 6 bases and J by 9 bases, leaving 15 bases between them. Looked up from germline, CDR1 is WSHSY and CDR2 is SAAADI. The CDR3 has 13 amino acids.

As for this clone: Germline is not matched at one junction end, which may reflect a read error. The chain combines TRBV5-4 with TRBJ2-5, with TRBD2 as a possible D gene (7 bases). Germline loops: CDR1 SGHNT, CDR2 YYREEE (reference sequence). The length of the CDR3 is 13 residues. The DNA of the CDR3 is TGTGCCAGCAGTTGGGGGGGCCCAGAGGCCCAGTACTTC. It is translated as CASSWGGPEAQYF. Using reference TRBV5-4 and TRBJ2-5 for the parts outside the CDR3, the full variable domain is ETGVTQSPTHLIKTRGQQVTLRCSSQSGHNTVSWYQQALGQGPQFIFQYYREEENGRGNFPPRFSGLQFPNYSSELNVNALELDDSALYLCASSWGGPEAQYFGPGTRLLVL.

This clone occurred a few times. The chain combines TRBV30 with TRBJ2-7; D perhaps matches TRBD1 (5 bases). Germline V gene lookup returns CDR1 GTSNPN and CDR2 SVGIG (reference sequence). The CDR3 loop spans 13 amino acids. The V end lost 0 bases, the J end lost 5 bases, and 11 bases lay between the germline ends. CDR3 residues: CAWSVQLGHEQYF. The CDR3 DNA sequence: TGTGCCTGGAGTGTACAATTGGGGCACGAGCAGTACTTC.

In its sample, this clone was seen a few times. This sequence joins TRBV7-2 and TRBJ2-5, with TRBD2 matching 11 bases. CDR3 length equals 15 residues. Germline-derived CDR1 and CDR2 are SGHTA and FQGNSA. Losses at the gene ends were 5 bases for V and 5 bases for J; bases not matched to a gene: 7. CDR3 DNA sequence: TGTGCCAGCAGCGCCCAGAGGACTAGCGGGGAGACCCAGTACTTC. Protein: CASSAQRTSGETQYF. Based on the CDR3 plus reference TRBV7-2 and TRBJ2-5, the full variable domain is GAGVSQSPSNKVTEKGKDVELRCDPISGHTALYWYRQSLGQGLEFLIYFQGNSAPDKSGLPSDRFSAERTGGSVSTLTIQRTQQEDSAVYLCASSAQRTSGETQYFGPGTRLLVL.

The chain recombines TRBV7-2 with TRBJ2-7, with 14 positions matching TRBD2. In germline, CDR1 is SGHTA, CDR2 FQGNSA. The CDR3 consists of 15 residues. Trimming took 5 bases from V and 3 from J; bases not matched to a gene: 3. CDR3: CASSRGTSGGYEQYF. The CDR3 DNA reads TGTGCCAGCAGCCGCGGGACTAGCGGGGGCTACGAGCAGTACTTC.

Turning to this clone: Other DNA sequences of this sample code for an identical CDR3. The chain uses TRBV5-1 and TRBJ2-3, with D hard to call. V shed 0 bases and J shed 3 bases, with 2 bases lying between them. CDR3 length: 12 amino acids. Germline values: CDR1 SGHRS, CDR2 YFSETQ. As DNA, the CDR3 is TGCGCCAGCAGCTTGGCGACAGATACGCAGTATTTT. Translation gives CASSLATDTQYF.

The chain couples TRBV4-1 to TRBJ2-7; unclear D gene. V lost 0 bases and J 9 bases, leaving 18 bases between the germline ends. The CDR3 contains 15 residues. In germline, CDR1 is MGHRA, CDR2 YSYEKL. CDR3 in amino acids: CASSQETEIRFGQYF. The CDR3, as DNA: TGCGCCAGCAGCCAAGAGACTGAGATTCGCTTTGGGCAGTACTTC.

This clone was found a few times. The gene calls are TRBV2 and TRBJ2-7, with TRBD2 identical over 10 bases. Trimming at V came to 9 bases and at J to 0 bases, leaving 8 bases not matched to a gene. This CDR3 has 15 residues. Germline loops: CDR1 SNHLY, CDR2 FYNNEI. This CDR3 is CASTVAGGRSYEQYF. The CDR3 DNA follows: TGTGCCAGTACGGTAGCGGGGGGTCGCTCCTACGAGCAGTACTTC.

Notes on this clone: One base away lies a much larger clone, so this may be a sequencing read error. This chain joins TRBV4-2 and TRBJ1-2; D unresolved. Looked up from germline, CDR1 is LGHNA and CDR2 is YNFKEQ. The CDR3 sequence is 13 residues long. The ends were cut back, 0 bases at V and 4 bases at J, with 6 bases in the middle. CDR3 nucleotide sequence: TGTGCCAGCAGCCAAGACAGGAGCTATGGCTACACCTTC. Its translation: CASSQDRSYGYTF.

This clone was seen a few times. This chain connects TRBV11-2 to TRBJ2-7; possibly TRBD2 for D (6 bases). V was pared by 5 bases and J by 3 bases, with 14 bases between. The CDR3 loop spans 14 amino acids. Germline V gene lookup returns CDR1 SGHAT and CDR2 FQNNGV. CDR3 in DNA: TGTGCCAGCAGCGGCGGGACTTTCAACTACGAGCAGTACTTC. Amino acids: CASSGGTFNYEQYF.

The chain has TRBV6-6 and TRBJ1-6; the D is unclear. Trimming removed 5 bases at V and 14 bases at J, with 13 bases between. Germline loops: CDR1 MNHNY, CDR2 SVGAGI (reference sequence). This CDR3 has 12 residues. The CDR3 region is CASSTNKGALHF. In DNA, the CDR3 is TGTGCCAGCAGTACCAACAAGGGCGCCCTCCACTTT.

This clone was recorded a few times. The V gene is TRBV11-3, the J gene TRBJ2-1; 9 nucleotides align to TRBD2. There are 13 residues in the CDR3. Germline V gene data show CDR1 as SGHNT and CDR2 as YENEEA. Unmatched junction bases numbered 12, after V lost 6 bases and J lost 15 bases. The CDR3 DNA is TGTGCCAGCAGTCGTGACTTAGCGGGGGAAAGGTTCTTC. This gives the protein CASSRDLAGERFF.